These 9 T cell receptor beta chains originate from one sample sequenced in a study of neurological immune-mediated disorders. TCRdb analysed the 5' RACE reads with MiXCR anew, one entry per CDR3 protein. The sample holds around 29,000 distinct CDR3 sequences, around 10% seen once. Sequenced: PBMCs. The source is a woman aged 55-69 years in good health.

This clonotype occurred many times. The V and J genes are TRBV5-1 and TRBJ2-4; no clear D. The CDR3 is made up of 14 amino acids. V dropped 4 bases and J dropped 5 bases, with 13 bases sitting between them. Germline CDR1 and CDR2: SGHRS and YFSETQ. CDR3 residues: CASSDGSMQNIQYF. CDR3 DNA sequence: TGCGCCAGCAGCGACGGCTCAATGCAAAACATTCAGTACTTC.

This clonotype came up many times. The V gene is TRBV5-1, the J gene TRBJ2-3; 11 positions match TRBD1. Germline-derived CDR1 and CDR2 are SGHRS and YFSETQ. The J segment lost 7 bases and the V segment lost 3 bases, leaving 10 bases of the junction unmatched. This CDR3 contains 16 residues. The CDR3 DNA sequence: TGCGCCAGCAGCTCCCCCCGGGACAGGGGGGAGTATACGCAGTATTTT. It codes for CASSSPRDRGEYTQYF.

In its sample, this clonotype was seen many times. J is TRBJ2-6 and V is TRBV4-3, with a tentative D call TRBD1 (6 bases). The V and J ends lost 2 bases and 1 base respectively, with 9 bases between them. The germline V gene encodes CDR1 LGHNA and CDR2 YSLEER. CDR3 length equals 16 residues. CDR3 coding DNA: TGCGCCAGCAGCCAAAAAACAGGGTCTGGGGCCAACGTCCTGACTTTC. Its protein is CASSQKTGSGANVLTF.

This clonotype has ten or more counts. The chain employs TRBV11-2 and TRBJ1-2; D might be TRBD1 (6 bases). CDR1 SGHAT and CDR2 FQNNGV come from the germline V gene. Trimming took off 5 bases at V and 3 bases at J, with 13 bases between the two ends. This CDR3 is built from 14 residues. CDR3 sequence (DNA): TGTGCCAGCAGCCGGGGGCAAAATGACTATGGCTACACCTTC. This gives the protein CASSRGQNDYGYTF. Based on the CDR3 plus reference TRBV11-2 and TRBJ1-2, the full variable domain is EAGVAQSPRYKIIEKRQSVAFWCNPISGHATLYWYQQILGQGPKLLIQFQNNGVVDDSQLPKDRFSAERLKGVDSTLKIQPAKLEDSAVYLCASSRGQNDYGYTFGSGTRLTVV.

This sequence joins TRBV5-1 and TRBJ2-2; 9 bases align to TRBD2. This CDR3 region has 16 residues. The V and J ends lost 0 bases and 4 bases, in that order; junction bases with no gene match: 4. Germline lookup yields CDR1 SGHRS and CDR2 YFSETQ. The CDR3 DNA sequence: TGCGCCAGCAGCTTGGTAGCGGGGGATTCCACCGGGGAGCTGTTTTTT. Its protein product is CASSLVAGDSTGELFF. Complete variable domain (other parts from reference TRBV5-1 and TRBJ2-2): KAGVTQTPRYLIKTRGQQVTLSCSPISGHRSVSWYQQTPGQGLQFLFEYFSETQRNKGNFPGRFSGRQFSNSRSEMNVSTLELGDSALYLCASSLVAGDSTGELFFGEGSRLTVL.

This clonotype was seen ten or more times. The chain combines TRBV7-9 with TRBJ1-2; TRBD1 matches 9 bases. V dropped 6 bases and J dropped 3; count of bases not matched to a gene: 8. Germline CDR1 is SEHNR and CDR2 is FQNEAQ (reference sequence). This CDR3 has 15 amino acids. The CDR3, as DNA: TGTGCCAGCAGGTTACAGGGGGCGAAGGACTATGGCTACACCTTC. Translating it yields CASRLQGAKDYGYTF.

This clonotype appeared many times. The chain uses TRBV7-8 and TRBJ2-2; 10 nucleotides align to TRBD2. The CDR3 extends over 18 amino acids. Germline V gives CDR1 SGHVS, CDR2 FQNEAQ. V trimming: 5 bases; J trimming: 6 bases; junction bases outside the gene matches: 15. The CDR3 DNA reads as TGTGCCAGCAGCCCCCACCCAGCAGCGGGGGGGCCTTCCGGGGAGCTGTTTTTT. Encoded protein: CASSPHPAAGGPSGELFF.

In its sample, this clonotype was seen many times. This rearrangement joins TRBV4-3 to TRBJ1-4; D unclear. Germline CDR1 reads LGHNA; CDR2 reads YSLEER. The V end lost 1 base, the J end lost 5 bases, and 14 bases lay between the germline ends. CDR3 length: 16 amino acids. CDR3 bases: TGCGCCAGCAGCCAAGCCTGGCAGCAGTCAAATGAAAAACTGTTTTTT. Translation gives CASSQAWQQSNEKLFF.

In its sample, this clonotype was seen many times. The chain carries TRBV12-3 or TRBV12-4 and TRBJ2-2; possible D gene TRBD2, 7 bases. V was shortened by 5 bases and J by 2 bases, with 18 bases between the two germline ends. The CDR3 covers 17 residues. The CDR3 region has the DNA TGTGCCAGCAGTCCTCCTCGGGGGGCGCCAAACACCGGGGAGCTGTTTTTT. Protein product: CASSPPRGAPNTGELFF.